This T cell receptor beta chain emerged from a study of identical twins. Overall study results and limits: Out-of-frame alpha sequences shared by twins were enriched for low generation probability. Analyses based on zero insertions could be partly confounded by invariant MAIT and iNKT cells. The more abundant beta clonotypes in cord blood had fewer insertions, and memory repertoires did not show this.

This clonotype appeared a single time. Its specificity is not known. One entry per CDR3 protein results from TCRdb running MiXCR on the 5' RACE reads. The sample lists some 590,000 distinct CDR3 sequences; around a tenth were seen once. The CDR3 loop spans 13 amino acids. Germline values: CDR1 DFQATT, CDR2 SNEGSKA (reference sequence). Trimming removed 3 bases at V and 5 bases at J, with 11 bases between. The same data also went into a second study, on yellow fever vaccine responses in identical twins. That study reports: Twins' vaccine T cell response reportedly seemed partly convergent, partly personalized.

This sequence joins TRBV20-1 and TRBJ2-1; D is uncertain. This TCR derives from a woman aged 18-29 years in good health. Source material: PBMCs. In nucleotides, the CDR3 is TGCAGTGCTAGGGGGTGGGCGGACAATGAGCAGTTCTTC. Its translation is CSARGWADNEQFF.